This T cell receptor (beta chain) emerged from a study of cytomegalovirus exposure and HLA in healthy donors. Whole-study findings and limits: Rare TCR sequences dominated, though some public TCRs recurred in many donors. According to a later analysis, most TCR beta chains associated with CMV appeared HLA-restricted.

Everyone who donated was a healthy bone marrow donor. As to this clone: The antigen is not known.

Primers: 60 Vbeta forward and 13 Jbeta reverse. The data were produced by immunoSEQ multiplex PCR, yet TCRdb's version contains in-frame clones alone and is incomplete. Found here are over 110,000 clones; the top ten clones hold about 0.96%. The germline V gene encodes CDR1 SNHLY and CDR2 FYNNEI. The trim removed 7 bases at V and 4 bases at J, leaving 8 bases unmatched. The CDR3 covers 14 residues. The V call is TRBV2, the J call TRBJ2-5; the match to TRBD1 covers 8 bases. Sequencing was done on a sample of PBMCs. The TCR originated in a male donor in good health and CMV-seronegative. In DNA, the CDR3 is TGTGCCAGCAAACTACAGGGGACAGGAGAGACCCAGTACTTC. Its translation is CASKLQGTGETQYF.